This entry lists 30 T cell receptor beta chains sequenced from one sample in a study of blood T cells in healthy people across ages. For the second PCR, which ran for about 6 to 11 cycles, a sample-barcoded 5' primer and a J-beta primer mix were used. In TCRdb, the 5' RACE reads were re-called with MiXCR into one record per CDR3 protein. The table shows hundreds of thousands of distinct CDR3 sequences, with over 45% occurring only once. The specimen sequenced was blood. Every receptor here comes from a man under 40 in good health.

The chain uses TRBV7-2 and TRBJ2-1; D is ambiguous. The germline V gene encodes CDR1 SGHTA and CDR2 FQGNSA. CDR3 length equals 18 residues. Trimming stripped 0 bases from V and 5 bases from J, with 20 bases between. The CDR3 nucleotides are TGTGCCAGCAGCTTAGCCAGTTTTGGGGTTAGGGTTCACAATGAGCAGTTCTTC. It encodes CASSLASFGVRVHNEQFF.

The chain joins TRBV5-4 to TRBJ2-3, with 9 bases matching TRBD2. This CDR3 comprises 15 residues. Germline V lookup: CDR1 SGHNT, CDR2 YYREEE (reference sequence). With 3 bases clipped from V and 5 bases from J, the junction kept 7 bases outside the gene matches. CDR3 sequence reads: CASSWVAGEQDTQYF. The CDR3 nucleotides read TGTGCCAGCAGCTGGGTAGCGGGGGAACAAGATACGCAGTATTTT.

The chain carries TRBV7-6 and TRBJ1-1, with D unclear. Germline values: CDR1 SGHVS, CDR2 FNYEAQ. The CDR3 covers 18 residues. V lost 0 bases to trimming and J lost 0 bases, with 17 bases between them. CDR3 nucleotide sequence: TGTGCCAGCAGCTTAGCTTTTCGCCGATCCGACATGAACACTGAAGCTTTCTTT. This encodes CASSLAFRRSDMNTEAFF.

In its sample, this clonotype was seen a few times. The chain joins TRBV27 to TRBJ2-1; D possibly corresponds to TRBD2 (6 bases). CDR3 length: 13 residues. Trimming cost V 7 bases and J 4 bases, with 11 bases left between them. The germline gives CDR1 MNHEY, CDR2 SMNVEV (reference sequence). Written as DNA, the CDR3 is TGTGCCAGCACGGGACTCCCTTACAATGAGCAGTTCTTC. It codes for CASTGLPYNEQFF.

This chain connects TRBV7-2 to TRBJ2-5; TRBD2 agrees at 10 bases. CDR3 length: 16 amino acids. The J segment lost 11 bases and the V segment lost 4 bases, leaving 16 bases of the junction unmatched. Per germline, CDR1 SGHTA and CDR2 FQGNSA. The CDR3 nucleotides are TGTGCCAGCAGCTGGGCCGGGACTAGCGCCGACTATGAGCAGTACTTC. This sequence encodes CASSWAGTSADYEQYF. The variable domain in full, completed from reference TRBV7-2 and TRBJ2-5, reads GAGVSQSPSNKVTEKGKDVELRCDPISGHTALYWYRQSLGQGLEFLIYFQGNSAPDKSGLPSDRFSAERTGGSVSTLTIQRTQQEDSAVYLCASSWAGTSADYEQYFGPGTRLLVL.

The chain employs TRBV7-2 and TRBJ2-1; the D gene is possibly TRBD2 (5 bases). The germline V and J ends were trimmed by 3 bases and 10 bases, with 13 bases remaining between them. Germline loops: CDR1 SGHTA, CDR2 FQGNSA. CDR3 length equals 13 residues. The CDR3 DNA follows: TGTGCCAGCAGCTTTAGCGCTCCTGGCGAGCAGTTCTTC. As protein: CASSFSAPGEQFF.

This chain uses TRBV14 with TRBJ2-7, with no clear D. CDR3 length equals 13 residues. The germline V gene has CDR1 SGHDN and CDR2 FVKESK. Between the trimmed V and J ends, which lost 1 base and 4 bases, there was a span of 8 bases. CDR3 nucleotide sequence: TGTGCCAGCAGCCAAGGTTTAAGGTACGAGCAGTACTTC. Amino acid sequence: CASSQGLRYEQYF.

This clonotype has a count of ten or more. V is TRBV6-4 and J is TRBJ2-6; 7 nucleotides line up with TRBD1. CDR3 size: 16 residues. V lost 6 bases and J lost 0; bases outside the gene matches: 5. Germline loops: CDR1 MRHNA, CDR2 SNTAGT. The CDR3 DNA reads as TGTGCCAGCAGCTCGGACAGGAGCTCTGGGGCCAACGTCCTGACTTTC. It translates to CASSSDRSSGANVLTF.

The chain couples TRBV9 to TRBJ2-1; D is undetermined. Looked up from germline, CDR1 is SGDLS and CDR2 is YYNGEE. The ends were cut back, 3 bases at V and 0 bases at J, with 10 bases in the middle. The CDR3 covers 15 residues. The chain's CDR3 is CASSAGSSSYNEQFF. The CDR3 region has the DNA TGTGCCAGCAGCGCGGGTAGTAGCTCCTACAATGAGCAGTTCTTC.

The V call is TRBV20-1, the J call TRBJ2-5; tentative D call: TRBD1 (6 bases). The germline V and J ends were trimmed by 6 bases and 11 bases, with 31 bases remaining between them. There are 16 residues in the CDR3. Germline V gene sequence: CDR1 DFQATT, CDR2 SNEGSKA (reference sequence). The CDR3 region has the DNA TGCAGTGCCGTAACGCCGGGACACCAACCCTACAATGAGCAGTACTTC. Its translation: CSAVTPGHQPYNEQYF.

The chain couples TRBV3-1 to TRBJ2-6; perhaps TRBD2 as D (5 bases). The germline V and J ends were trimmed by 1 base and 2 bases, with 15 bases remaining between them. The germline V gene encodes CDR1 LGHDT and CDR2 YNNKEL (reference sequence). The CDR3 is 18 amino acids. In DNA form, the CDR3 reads TGTGCCAGCAGCCAAGTCGGTCGGGGTGAAGCTGGGGCCAACGTCCTGACTTTC. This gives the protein CASSQVGRGEAGANVLTF.

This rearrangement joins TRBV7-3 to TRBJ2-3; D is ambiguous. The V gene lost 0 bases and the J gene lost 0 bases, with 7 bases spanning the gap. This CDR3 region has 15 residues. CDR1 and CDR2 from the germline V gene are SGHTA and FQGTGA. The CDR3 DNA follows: TGTGCCAGCAGCTTAACATACACTAGCACAGATACGCAGTATTTT. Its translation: CASSLTYTSTDTQYF. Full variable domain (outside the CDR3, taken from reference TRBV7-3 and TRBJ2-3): GAGVSQTPSNKVTEKGKYVELRCDPISGHTALYWYRQSLGQGPEFLIYFQGTGAADDSGLPNDRFFAVRPEGSVSTLKIQRTERGDSAVYLCASSLTYTSTDTQYFGPGTRLTVL.

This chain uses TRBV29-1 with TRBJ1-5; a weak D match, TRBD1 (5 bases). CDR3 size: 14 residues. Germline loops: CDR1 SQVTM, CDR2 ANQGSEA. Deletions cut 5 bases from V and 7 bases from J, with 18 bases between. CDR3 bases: TGCAGCGTTATCGCACAGGTTGAGGGGCAGCCCCAGCATTTT. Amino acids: CSVIAQVEGQPQHF.

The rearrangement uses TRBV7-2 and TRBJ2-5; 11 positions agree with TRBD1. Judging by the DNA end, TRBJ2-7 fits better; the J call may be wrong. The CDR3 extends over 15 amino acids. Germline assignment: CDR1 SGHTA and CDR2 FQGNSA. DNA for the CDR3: TGTGCCAGCAGCCTGGGGACAGGGGGGGGGAACGAGCAGTACTTC. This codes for CASSLGTGGGNEQYF.

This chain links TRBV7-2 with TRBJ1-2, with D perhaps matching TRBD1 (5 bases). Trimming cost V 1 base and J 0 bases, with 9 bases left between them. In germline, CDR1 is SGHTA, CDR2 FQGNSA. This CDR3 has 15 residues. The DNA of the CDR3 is TGTGCCAGCAGCTTAGGACAGTTAGCTAACTATGGCTACACCTTC. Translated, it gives CASSLGQLANYGYTF.

The CDR3 DNA reads TGTGCCAGCAGTCTTTCGGTCATGACTAGCGGATCCTACGAGCAGTACTTC. Translation: CASSLSVMTSGSYEQYF. This chain joins TRBV9 and TRBJ2-7; 9 bases line up with TRBD2. From germline, CDR1 is SGDLS and CDR2 YYNGEE. The trim removed 5 bases at V and 1 base at J, leaving 13 bases unmatched. This CDR3 has 17 amino acids.

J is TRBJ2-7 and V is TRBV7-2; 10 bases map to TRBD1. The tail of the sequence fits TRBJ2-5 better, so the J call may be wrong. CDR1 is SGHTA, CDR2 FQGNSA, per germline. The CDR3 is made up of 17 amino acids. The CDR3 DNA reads TGTGCCAGCAGCCTCGGGACAGGGGCAGGCGAGCGGGAGACCCAGTACTTC. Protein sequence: CASSLGTGAGERETQYF.

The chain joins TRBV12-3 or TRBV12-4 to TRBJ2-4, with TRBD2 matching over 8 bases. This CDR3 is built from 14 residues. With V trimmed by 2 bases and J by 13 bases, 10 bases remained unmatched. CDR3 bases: TGTGCCAGCAGTTTATCGGTGACTAGCGACTGGCAGTACTTC. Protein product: CASSLSVTSDWQYF.

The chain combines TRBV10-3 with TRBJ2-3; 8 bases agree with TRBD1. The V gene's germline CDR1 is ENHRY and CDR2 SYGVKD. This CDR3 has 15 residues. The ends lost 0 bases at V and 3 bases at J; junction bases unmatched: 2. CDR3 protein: CAISESGQVTDTQYF. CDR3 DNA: TGTGCCATCAGTGAGTCGGGACAGGTGACAGATACGCAGTATTTT.

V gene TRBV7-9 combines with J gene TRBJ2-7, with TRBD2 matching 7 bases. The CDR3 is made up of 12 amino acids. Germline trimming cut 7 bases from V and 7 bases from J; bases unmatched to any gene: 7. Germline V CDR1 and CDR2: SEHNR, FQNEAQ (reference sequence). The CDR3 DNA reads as TGTGCCAGCAACGAGGTGGGGGGGGAGCAGTACTTC. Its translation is CASNEVGGEQYF.

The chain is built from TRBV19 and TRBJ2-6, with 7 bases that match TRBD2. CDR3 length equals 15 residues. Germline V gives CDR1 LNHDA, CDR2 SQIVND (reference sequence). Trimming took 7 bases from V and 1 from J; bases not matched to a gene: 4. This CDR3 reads CASTREGSGANVLTF. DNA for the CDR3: TGTGCCAGTACAAGGGAGGGGTCTGGGGCCAACGTCCTGACTTTC. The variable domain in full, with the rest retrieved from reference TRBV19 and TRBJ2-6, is DGGITQSPKYLFRKEGQNVTLSCEQNLNHDAMYWYRQDPGQGLRLIYYSQIVNDFQKGDIAEGYSVSREKKESFPLTVTSAQKNPTAFYLCASTREGSGANVLTFGAGSRLTVL.

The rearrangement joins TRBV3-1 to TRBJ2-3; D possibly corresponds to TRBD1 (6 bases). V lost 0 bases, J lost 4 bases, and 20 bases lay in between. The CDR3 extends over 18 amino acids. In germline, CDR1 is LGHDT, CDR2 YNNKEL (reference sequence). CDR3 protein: CASSQDLPNRVWADTQYF. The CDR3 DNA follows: TGTGCCAGCAGCCAAGATCTCCCAAACAGGGTGTGGGCAGATACGCAGTATTTT.

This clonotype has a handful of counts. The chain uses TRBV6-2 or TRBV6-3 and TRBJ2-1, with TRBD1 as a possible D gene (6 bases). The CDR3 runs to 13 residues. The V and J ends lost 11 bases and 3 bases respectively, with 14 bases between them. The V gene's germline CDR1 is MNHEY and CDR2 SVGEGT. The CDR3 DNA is TGTGCCGGCTCGAGACAGGTCTACAATGAGCAGTTCTTC. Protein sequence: CAGSRQVYNEQFF.

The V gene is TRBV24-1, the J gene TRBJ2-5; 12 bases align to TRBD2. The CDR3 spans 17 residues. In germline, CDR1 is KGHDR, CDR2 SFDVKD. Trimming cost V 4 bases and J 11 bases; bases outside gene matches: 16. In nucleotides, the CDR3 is TGTGCCACCAGTGAGGATCCGGGACTAGCGGGTCACAATGAGCAGTACTTC. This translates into CATSEDPGLAGHNEQYF.

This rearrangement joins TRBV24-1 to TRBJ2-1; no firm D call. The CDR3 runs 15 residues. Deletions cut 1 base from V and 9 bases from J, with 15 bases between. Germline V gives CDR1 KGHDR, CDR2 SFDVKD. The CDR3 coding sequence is TGTGCCACCAGTGATTTTGGGCCCCGTCCGAGTGAGCAGTTCTTC. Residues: CATSDFGPRPSEQFF.

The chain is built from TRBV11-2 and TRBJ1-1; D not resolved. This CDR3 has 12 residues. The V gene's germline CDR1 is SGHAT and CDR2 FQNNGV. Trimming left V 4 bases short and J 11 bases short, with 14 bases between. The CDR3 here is CASSSPGTYAFF. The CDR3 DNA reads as TGTGCCAGCAGCTCCCCAGGAACGTATGCTTTCTTT. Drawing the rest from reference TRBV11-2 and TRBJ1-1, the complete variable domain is EAGVAQSPRYKIIEKRQSVAFWCNPISGHATLYWYQQILGQGPKLLIQFQNNGVVDDSQLPKDRFSAERLKGVDSTLKIQPAKLEDSAVYLCASSSPGTYAFFGQGTRLTVV.

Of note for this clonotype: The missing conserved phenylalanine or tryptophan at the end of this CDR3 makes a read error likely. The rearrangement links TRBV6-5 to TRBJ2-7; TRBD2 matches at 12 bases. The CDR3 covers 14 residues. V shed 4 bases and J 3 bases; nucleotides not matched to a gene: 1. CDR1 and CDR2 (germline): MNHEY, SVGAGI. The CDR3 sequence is CASSWGLAGYEQYL. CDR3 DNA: TGTGCCAGCAGTTGGGGACTAGCGGGCTACGAGCAGTACTTA.

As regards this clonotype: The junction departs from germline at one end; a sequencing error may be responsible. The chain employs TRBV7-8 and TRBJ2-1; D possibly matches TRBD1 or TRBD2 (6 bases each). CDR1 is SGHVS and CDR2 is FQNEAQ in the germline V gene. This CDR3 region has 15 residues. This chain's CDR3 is CASSFKRVGANERFF. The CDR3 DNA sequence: TGTGCCAGCAGCTTTAAGCGGGTGGGGGCGAATGAGCGGTTCTTC. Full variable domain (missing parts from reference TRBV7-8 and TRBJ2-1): GAGVSQSPRYKVAKRGQDVALRCDPISGHVSLFWYQQALGQGPEFLTYFQNEAQLDKSGLPSDRFFAERPEGSVSTLKIQRTQQEDSAVYLCASSFKRVGANERFFGPGTRLTVL.

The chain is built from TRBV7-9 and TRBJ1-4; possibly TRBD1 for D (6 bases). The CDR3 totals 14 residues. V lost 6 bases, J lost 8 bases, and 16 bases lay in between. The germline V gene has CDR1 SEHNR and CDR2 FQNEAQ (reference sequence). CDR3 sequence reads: CASRGGQRQEKLFF. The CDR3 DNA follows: TGTGCCAGCAGGGGAGGACAGAGGCAGGAAAAACTGTTTTTT.

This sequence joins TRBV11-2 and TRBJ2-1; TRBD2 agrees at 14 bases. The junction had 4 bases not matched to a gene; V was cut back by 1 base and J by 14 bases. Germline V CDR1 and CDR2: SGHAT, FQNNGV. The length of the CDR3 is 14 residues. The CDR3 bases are TGTGCCAGCAGCTTAGGGACTAGCGGGGGGAGGGAGTTCTTC. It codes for CASSLGTSGGREFF.